Sequencing of this TCR beta chain was carried out in a study of spatial heterogeneity in lung cancer. Regarding time point: sample taken at primary tumor resection. The study sequenced unsorted whole RNA from tumor, nontumor lung or frozen PBMC. Individually, TCR cDNA molecules were each labelled with a unique molecular identifier. TCRdb called the 5' RACE reads again in MiXCR, with one record for every CDR3 protein. The profile shows tens of thousands of distinct CDR3 sequences, under 5.5% of them singletons. The CDR3 sequence is 13 residues long. The ends were cut back, 6 bases at V and 8 bases at J, with 16 bases in the middle. Germline values: CDR1 MDHEN, CDR2 SYDVKM. This clonotype was picked up many times.

V is TRBV28 and J is TRBJ1-2, with D perhaps TRBD1 (6 bases). The receptor was isolated from a male donor with early-stage non-small cell lung cancer. This sample comprised PBMCs, obtained at surgery. CDR3 sequence (DNA): TGTGCCAGCAGCCAAAAGGACAGCCGGGGCTACACCTTC. Protein: CASSQKDSRGYTF.